Listed here is a single T cell receptor beta chain. The source of the sample is a study of PD-1 blockade in classical Hodgkin lymphoma. Here immunoSEQ multiplex PCR was the method, and the copy in TCRdb shows in-frame clones only, minus some. Among some 93,000 clones listed, 78% were seen once. Time point noted: cycle 4 day 1 (C4D1), after 6 weeks of nivolumab. All the patients suffered relapse after autologous stem cell transplantation, and brentuximab vedotin exposure differed. Sequenced here: peripheral blood mononuclear cells (PBMCs), sampled before the fourth cycle of nivolumab. The sequence was obtained from a human donor with classical Hodgkin lymphoma.

CDR3 in amino acids: CASSTTSTGELFF. As DNA, the CDR3 is TGTGCCAGCAGCACCACTAGTACCGGGGAGCTGTTTTTT. This chain joins TRBV5-8 and TRBJ2-2; a possible D gene is TRBD2 (5 bases). V was pared by 4 bases and J by 5 bases, with 9 bases between. Germline CDR1 reads SGHTS; CDR2 reads YDEGEE. The CDR3 is made up of 13 amino acids. The full variable domain, with the rest looked up from reference TRBV5-8 and TRBJ2-2, is EAGVTQSPTHLIKTRGQQATLRCSPISGHTSVYWYQQALGLGLQFLLWYDEGEERNRGNFPPRFSGRQFPNYSSELNVNALELEDSALYLCASSTTSTGELFFGEGSRLTVL.